The 6 T cell receptor beta chains reported below all come from one sample, sequenced in a study of identical twins. TCRdb re-derived calls from the 5' RACE reads in MiXCR, one entry per CDR3 protein. The sample holds some 730,000 distinct CDR3 sequences, around a sixth seen once. This sample was also put to use in a study of T cells expressing NK-cell markers.

Sequencing input: PBMCs. All receptors derive from a woman under 30 in good health.

This clonotype was counted only a few times. The chain has TRBV12-3 or TRBV12-4 and TRBJ2-2; the D gene could be TRBD1 or TRBD2 (5 bases each). Trimming shortened V by 6 bases and J by 5 bases, and 19 bases separated the two germline ends. The CDR3 length is 16 residues. The CDR3 DNA sequence: TGTGCCAGCAGCCGCCTTGGGACGTCGAGGACCGGGGAGCTGTTTTTT. Its protein is CASSRLGTSRTGELFF.

The V gene is TRBV5-1, the J gene TRBJ2-7, with 8 positions matching TRBD1. V lost 4 bases, J lost 2 bases, and 14 bases stayed unmatched. Per the germline V gene, CDR1 is SGHRS and CDR2 is YFSETQ. The CDR3 sequence is 17 residues long. The CDR3 DNA is TGCGCCAGCAGCCTACAACCCGTCGGGACAGGTCCCTACGAGCAGTACTTC. This translates into CASSLQPVGTGPYEQYF.

The V call is TRBV5-1, the J call TRBJ2-7; D gene unclear. CDR1 and CDR2 from the germline V gene are SGHRS and YFSETQ. The V end lost 3 bases, the J end lost 3 bases, and 16 bases lay between the germline ends. The CDR3 has 15 residues. The CDR3 region has the DNA TGCGCCAGCAGCTACCTGCCTGACACATACTACGAGCAGTACTTC. Its translation: CASSYLPDTYYEQYF.

This sequence joins TRBV7-2 and TRBJ2-2; 12 bases match TRBD2. Trimming removed 7 bases from V and 5 bases from J; junction bases left unmatched: 11. The germline CDR1 and CDR2 sequences are SGHTA and FQGNSA. The CDR3 runs 17 residues. DNA of the CDR3: TGTGCCAGCAAATCCGGGACTAGCGGGTCGGCTACCGGGGAGCTGTTTTTT. Translating it yields CASKSGTSGSATGELFF.

J is TRBJ2-7 and V is TRBV3-1; 8 nucleotides match TRBD2. CDR3 size: 19 residues. Trimming removed 10 bases from V and 2 bases from J; junction bases left unmatched: 25. The germline V gene encodes CDR1 LGHDT and CDR2 YNNKEL (reference sequence). CDR3 in DNA: TGTGCCATCAGTTTACCCGCCCGGGGGGGAAGCGGGTACGCCTACGAGCAGTACTTC. This codes for CAISLPARGGSGYAYEQYF.

The CDR3 DNA follows: TGTGCCAGCAGTTTCCGGGGGGGAGAGCAGTACTTC. It is translated as CASSFRGGEQYF. The V call is TRBV12-3 or TRBV12-4, the J call TRBJ2-7; 8 nucleotides agree with TRBD2. The CDR3 is made up of 12 amino acids. With 3 bases clipped from V and 7 bases from J, the junction kept 2 bases outside the gene matches.